The 25 T cell receptor beta chains in this list originate from one sample, sequenced in a study of T-cell reconstitution after alpha-beta-depleted transplantation in children. Unique molecular identifiers tagged the TCRbeta library. TCRdb ran MiXCR on the PCR reads and lists one entry per CDR3 protein. The sample lists hundreds of thousands of distinct CDR3 sequences, about 16% occurring once. Sample: PBMCs, mostly from graft donor cells, taken 360 days after TCRalphabeta/CD19-depleted stem cell transplant. All receptors come from a male patient younger than 18 who had a stem cell transplant for acute lymphoblastic leukemia, so the T cells may come from the graft donor.

CDR3 region: CSAPGQGGGEQFF. CDR3 bases: TGCAGCGCTCCGGGACAGGGGGGAGGTGAGCAGTTCTTC. This chain joins TRBV29-1 and TRBJ2-1; TRBD1 matches at 11 bases. Germline V lookup: CDR1 SQVTM, CDR2 ANQGSEA. The CDR3 consists of 13 residues. V lost 7 bases, J lost 9 bases, and 8 bases stayed unmatched.

The V call is TRBV5-1, the J call TRBJ2-7, with 9 bases fitting TRBD1. CDR3 size: 18 residues. The V gene end was trimmed by 5 bases and the J gene end by 0 bases; junction bases not matched to a gene: 15. Germline V lookup: CDR1 SGHRS, CDR2 YFSETQ. CDR3 region: CASSKGTGLSQGSYEQYF. Written as DNA, the CDR3 is TGCGCCAGCAGTAAGGGGACAGGGTTATCCCAAGGCTCCTACGAGCAGTACTTC.

This clonotype was seen at least ten times. This chain joins TRBV6-1 and TRBJ1-1; D gene unclear. Germline V gene data show CDR1 as MNHNS and CDR2 as SASEGT. V was cut by 2 bases and J by 0 bases, with 13 bases left in between. CDR3 length: 16 residues. Here the CDR3 DNA reads TGTGCCAGCAGTGAAAGGTGGAGGTCGCTGAACACTGAAGCTTTCTTT. It specifies CASSERWRSLNTEAFF.

This clonotype was found many times. The V and J genes are TRBV9 and TRBJ1-2; D is unresolved. Germline values: CDR1 SGDLS, CDR2 YYNGEE. There are 13 residues in the CDR3. The V gene lost 0 bases and the J gene lost 0 bases, with 3 bases spanning the gap. The CDR3 protein is CASSVGANYGYTF. The CDR3 nucleotides read TGTGCCAGCAGCGTAGGAGCTAACTATGGCTACACCTTC.

This clonotype appeared a few times. The chain has TRBV5-1 and TRBJ2-1, with D perhaps TRBD2 (5 bases). The CDR3 extends over 15 amino acids. The V end lost 5 bases, the J end lost 4 bases, and 16 bases lay between the germline ends. Germline CDR1 SGHRS, CDR2 YFSETQ. The CDR3 DNA reads TGCGCCAGCAGAAGCGCCAGCGGTACATACAATGAGCAGTTCTTC. Amino acid sequence: CASRSASGTYNEQFF.

The chain recombines TRBV5-1 with TRBJ2-5; D gene unclear. Germline CDR1 reads SGHRS; CDR2 reads YFSETQ. Trimming removed 3 bases from V and 2 bases from J, with 11 bases in between. This CDR3 spans 14 amino acids. CDR3 in DNA: TGCGCCAGCAGCTCCGACTGGCCTCAAGAGACCCAGTACTTC. It translates to CASSSDWPQETQYF.

This clonotype was found a few times. The rearrangement uses TRBV27 and TRBJ2-6; D ambiguous. This CDR3 contains 18 residues. Germline CDR1 and CDR2: MNHEY and SMNVEV (reference sequence). Trimming cost V 3 bases and J 0 bases, with 15 bases left between them. This chain's CDR3 is CASSLFGNLFSGANVLTF. The CDR3, as DNA: TGTGCCAGCAGTTTGTTTGGGAATCTTTTCTCTGGGGCCAACGTCCTGACTTTC.

Ten or more counts support this clonotype. The chain has TRBV9 and TRBJ1-2; D gene uncertain. V was pared by 7 bases and J by 0 bases, with 10 bases between. This CDR3 spans 13 amino acids. Per germline, CDR1 SGDLS and CDR2 YYNGEE. CDR3 DNA sequence: TGTGCCAGCGGGCAACCAGCTAACTATGGCTACACCTTC. It specifies CASGQPANYGYTF.

The V call is TRBV7-9, the J call TRBJ2-1; the match to TRBD2 covers 12 bases. The V and J ends lost 10 bases and 5 bases, in that order; junction bases with no gene match: 6. Germline CDR1 and CDR2: SEHNR and FQNEAQ (reference sequence). The CDR3 totals 14 residues. CDR3 DNA sequence: TGTGCCATTCGCGGACTAGCGGGGCACAATGAGCAGTTCTTC. Protein: CAIRGLAGHNEQFF. The whole variable domain, remainder taken from reference TRBV7-9 and TRBJ2-1, is DTGVSQNPRHKITKRGQNVTFRCDPISEHNRLYWYRQTLGQGPEFLTYFQNEAQLEKSRLLSDRFSAERPKGSFSTLEIQRTEQGDSAMYLCAIRGLAGHNEQFFGPGTRLTVL.

This clonotype was counted only a few times. The chain is built from TRBV12-3 or TRBV12-4 and TRBJ1-1, with D unresolved. This CDR3 contains 15 residues. Trimming cost V 4 bases and J 6 bases, with 18 bases left between them. The CDR3 nucleotides read TGTGCCAGCAGTTCGCCTTCTCTCCCGGGAGCTGAAGCTTTCTTT. Its protein product is CASSSPSLPGAEAFF.

This clonotype was detected only a few times. The J gene is TRBJ2-1, the V gene TRBV20-1; TRBD2 matches at 7 bases. Looked up from germline, CDR1 is DFQATT and CDR2 is SNEGSKA (reference sequence). The V and J ends lost 2 bases and 3 bases, in that order; junction bases with no gene match: 13. The CDR3 extends over 17 amino acids. The DNA for the CDR3 is TGCAGTGCTAGAAGGTACTCGTCTAGCGGAGACTACAATGAGCAGTTCTTC. It encodes CSARRYSSSGDYNEQFF.

This clonotype has just a few counts. The chain combines TRBV10-3 with TRBJ1-2; D unresolved. Trimming took 3 bases from V and 1 from J, leaving 6 bases between them. CDR3 length: 13 amino acids. Germline V gives CDR1 ENHRY, CDR2 SYGVKD. Here the CDR3 reads CAISESVNYGYTF. Here the CDR3 DNA reads TGTGCCATCAGTGAATCAGTTAACTATGGCTACACCTTC.

This clonotype was seen ten or more times. The CDR3 reads CASTQGSWANVLTF. CDR3 bases: TGTGCCAGCACACAGGGAAGCTGGGCCAACGTCCTGACTTTC. The rearrangement links TRBV25-1 to TRBJ2-6, with a possible D match to TRBD1 (6 bases). V lost 7 bases and J 5 bases, leaving 12 bases between the germline ends. Germline lookup yields CDR1 MGHDK and CDR2 SYGVNS. This CDR3 is 14 amino acids long.

The table lists this clonotype with many counts. This sequence joins TRBV7-6 and TRBJ2-2, with D hard to call. This CDR3 region has 14 residues. With 3 bases removed from V and 7 bases from J, the gap between germline ends came to 12 bases. Germline-derived CDR1 and CDR2 are SGHVS and FNYEAQ. The DNA of the CDR3 is TGTGCCAGCAGCTTGGAGAGTGCGATCGGGGAGCTGTTTTTT. Translating gives CASSLESAIGELFF. The variable domain in full, with the rest retrieved from reference TRBV7-6 and TRBJ2-2, is GAGVSQSPRYKVTKRGQDVALRCDPISGHVSLYWYRQALGQGPEFLTYFNYEAQQDKSGLPNDRFSAERPEGSISTLTIQRTEQRDSAMYRCASSLESAIGELFFGEGSRLTVL.

A few counts support this clonotype. The chain joins TRBV5-1 to TRBJ2-1; D is uncertain. Germline loops: CDR1 SGHRS, CDR2 YFSETQ. V was trimmed by 3 bases and J by 0 bases, leaving 13 bases between them. The CDR3 runs to 16 residues. The CDR3 loop is CASSSLITSSYNEQFF. The CDR3 region has the DNA TGCGCCAGCAGCTCCCTTATAACGAGCTCCTACAATGAGCAGTTCTTC.

This clonotype was counted a few times. The rearrangement joins TRBV13 to TRBJ1-1; D is uncertain. This CDR3 has 14 amino acids. V dropped 1 base and J dropped 4 bases, with 10 bases sitting between them. CDR1 is PRHDT and CDR2 is FYEKMQ in the germline V gene (reference sequence). The CDR3 DNA reads TGTGCCAGCAGCTTAGAGGGTCTGTCCACTGAAGCTTTCTTT. Translated, it gives CASSLEGLSTEAFF.

The V and J genes are TRBV20-1 and TRBJ2-2, with a weak D call TRBD2 (7 bases). Germline V gene sequence: CDR1 DFQATT, CDR2 SNEGSKA (reference sequence). This CDR3 comprises 15 residues. The germline V and J ends were trimmed by 6 bases and 6 bases, with 20 bases remaining between them. The CDR3 protein is CSALRGAVAAGELFF. Written as DNA, the CDR3 is TGCAGTGCGCTCCGGGGGGCGGTGGCGGCCGGGGAGCTGTTTTTT.

The gene calls are TRBV28 and TRBJ2-2, with 13 bases aligning to TRBD2. Germline CDR1 reads MDHEN; CDR2 reads SYDVKM. Trimming at V came to 5 bases and at J to 5 bases, leaving 11 bases not matched to a gene. CDR3 length: 18 amino acids. The CDR3 DNA sequence: TGTGCCAGCAGTCACCCTCCGGGACTAGCGGGACCGACCGGGGAGCTGTTTTTT. Amino acids: CASSHPPGLAGPTGELFF.

V and J are TRBV4-1 and TRBJ2-3, with D perhaps assigned TRBD1 or TRBD2 (5 bases each). Looked up from germline, CDR1 is MGHRA and CDR2 is YSYEKL. V lost 0 bases and J 6 bases, leaving 19 bases between the germline ends. The CDR3 is made up of 17 amino acids. CDR3 DNA sequence: TGCGCCAGCAGCCAAGAGGGACCCGACTCCTCCCCCGATACGCAGTATTTT. Encoded protein: CASSQEGPDSSPDTQYF.

This clonotype was seen a few times. The chain carries TRBV20-1 and TRBJ1-5; unclear D gene. This CDR3 contains 14 residues. V lost 1 base and J 3 bases, leaving 10 bases between the germline ends. CDR1 and CDR2 from the germline V gene are DFQATT and SNEGSKA (reference sequence). DNA for the CDR3: TGCAGTGCTAGAGCTGCCAGGAACAATCAGCCCCAGCATTTT. It codes for CSARAARNNQPQHF.

This clonotype was seen only a few times. The chain links TRBV11-2 to TRBJ2-1; possible D gene TRBD2, 5 bases. The V end lost 3 bases, the J end lost 10 bases, and 13 bases lay between the germline ends. The CDR3 sequence is 13 residues long. Germline CDR1 SGHAT, CDR2 FQNNGV. DNA of the CDR3: TGTGCCAGCAGCTTCTTGACTATTAGGGAGCAGTTCTTC. It is translated as CASSFLTIREQFF.

The chain carries TRBV7-8 and TRBJ2-7; D may be TRBD2 (6 bases). This CDR3 has 16 amino acids. Germline loops: CDR1 SGHVS, CDR2 FQNEAQ. V lost 0 bases to trimming and J lost 2 bases, with 14 bases between them. CDR3 sequence: CASSLARLARTYEQYF. The CDR3 bases are TGTGCCAGCAGCTTAGCCAGGCTAGCGAGAACCTACGAGCAGTACTTC.

This clonotype was picked up a small number of times. This rearrangement joins TRBV24-1 to TRBJ2-2, with TRBD1 matching over 9 bases. Germline-derived CDR1 and CDR2 are KGHDR and SFDVKD. The CDR3 sequence is 17 residues long. With V trimmed by 1 base and J by 4 bases, 6 bases remained unmatched. In nucleotides, the CDR3 is TGTGCCACCAGTGATTTCCTCGGGACAGGGTCCACCGGGGAGCTGTTTTTT. This gives the protein CATSDFLGTGSTGELFF.

This clonotype appeared many times. The rearrangement links TRBV12-3 or TRBV12-4 to TRBJ1-5; no reliable D call. Deletions cut 1 base from V and 5 bases from J, with 6 bases between. The length of the CDR3 is 13 residues. The CDR3 DNA sequence: TGTGCCAGCAGTTTAGGGGGTCATCAGCCCCAGCATTTT. Its protein product is CASSLGGHQPQHF.

Only a few counts were recorded for this clonotype. The chain is built from TRBV29-1 and TRBJ2-5, with no clear D. Trimming removed 2 bases at V and 5 bases at J, with 9 bases between. From germline, CDR1 is SQVTM and CDR2 ANQGSEA. This CDR3 has 12 amino acids. The CDR3 spells CSVESRGETQYF. The DNA for the CDR3 is TGCAGCGTTGAAAGTCGTGGGGAGACCCAGTACTTC.